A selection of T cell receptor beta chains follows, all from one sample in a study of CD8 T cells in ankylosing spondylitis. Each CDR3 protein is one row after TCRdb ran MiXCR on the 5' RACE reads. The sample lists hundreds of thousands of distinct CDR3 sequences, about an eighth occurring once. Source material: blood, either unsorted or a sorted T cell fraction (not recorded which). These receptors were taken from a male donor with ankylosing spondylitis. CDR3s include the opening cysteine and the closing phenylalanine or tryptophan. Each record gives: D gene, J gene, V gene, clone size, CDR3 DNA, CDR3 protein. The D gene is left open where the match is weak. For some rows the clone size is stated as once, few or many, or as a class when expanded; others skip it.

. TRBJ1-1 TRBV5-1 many TGCGCCAGCAGCTTGGGCGGCAGTCGGGGGGACACTGAAGCTTTCTTT CASSLGGSRGDTEAFF
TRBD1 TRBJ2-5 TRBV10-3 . TGTGCCACCGAGGACAGGGCACAAGAGACCCAGTACTTC CATEDRAQETQYF
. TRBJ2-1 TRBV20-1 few TGCAGTGCTAGATCCAAGTATGAGCAGTTCTTC CSARSKYEQFF
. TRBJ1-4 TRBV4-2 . TGTGCCAGCAGCCCGGGACTGTGGAATGAAAAACTGTTTTTT CASSPGLWNEKLFF
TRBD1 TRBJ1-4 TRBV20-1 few TGCAGTGCTAGCCGGACAGGATTCAATGAAAAACTGTTTTTT CSASRTGFNEKLFF
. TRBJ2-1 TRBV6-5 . TGTGCCAGCAGTTACGGGTCTTCCCGTAATGAGCAGTTCTTC CASSYGSSRNEQFF
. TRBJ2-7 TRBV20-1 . TGCAGTGCGACGACAGCATCCTACGAGCAGTACTTC CSATTASYEQYF
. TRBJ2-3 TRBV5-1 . TGCGCCAGCAGCTTGAACGCAGGCGCTTCCACAGATACGCAGTATTTT CASSLNAGASTDTQYF
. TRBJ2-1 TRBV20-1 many TGCAGTGCTAGTCCCCGGAGCTCCTACAATGAGCAGTTCTTC CSASPRSSYNEQFF
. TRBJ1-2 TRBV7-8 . TGTGCCAGCAGCTTAAAGGAATATGGCTACACCTTC CASSLKEYGYTF
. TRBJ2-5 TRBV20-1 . TGCAGCGCGACTAGTAGGTCTGAGGAGACCCAGTACTTC CSATSRSEETQYF
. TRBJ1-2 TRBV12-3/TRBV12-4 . TGTGCCAGCAGTTTTTCCGTATTTTTAAGTGGCTACACCTTC CASSFSVFLSGYTF
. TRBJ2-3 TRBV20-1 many TGCAGTGCCCTAGATCCCGGGACAAACACAGATACGCAGTATTTT CSALDPGTNTDTQYF
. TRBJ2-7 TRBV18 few TGTGCCAGCTCACTCCGGGACCCCTACGAGCAGTACTTC CASSLRDPYEQYF
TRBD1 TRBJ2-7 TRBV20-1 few TGCAGTGCTAGTCAGCAGGACAGGGAGGCTTACGAGCAGTACTTC CSASQQDREAYEQYF
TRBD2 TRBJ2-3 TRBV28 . TGTGCCAGCAGCGAACTCGGGTCTAGCGGGAGAGATACGCAGTATTTT CASSELGSSGRDTQYF
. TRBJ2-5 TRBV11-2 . TGTGCCAGCAGAATTAGGAGGGGATTGGAGACCCAGTACTTC CASRIRRGLETQYF
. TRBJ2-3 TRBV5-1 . TGCGCCAGCAGTCGGGACTCTACCTCCACAGATACGCAGTATTTT CASSRDSTSTDTQYF
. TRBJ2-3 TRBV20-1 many TGCAGTGCCCCCCGCAGGGAGGAGGATACGCAGTATTTT CSAPRREEDTQYF
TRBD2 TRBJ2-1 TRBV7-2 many TGTGCCAGCAGCTCGGGACTAGCGGGAGGGTATGAGCAGTTCTTC CASSSGLAGGYEQFF
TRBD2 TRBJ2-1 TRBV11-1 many TGTGCCAGCAGCTTCCCCAGACGGACTAGCGGGAGGGCCCAGGGTGAGCAGTTCTTC CASSFPRRTSGRAQGEQFF
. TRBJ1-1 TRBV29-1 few TGCAGCGCCTTGACAGCCTTAGCTACTAACACTGAAGCTTTCTTT CSALTALATNTEAFF
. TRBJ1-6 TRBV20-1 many TGCAGCGCAATAAAAGGGTTTAGGGATTCACCCCTCCACTTT CSAIKGFRDSPLHF
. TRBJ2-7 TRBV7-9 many TGTGCCAGCAGGCCAGAGGGCTCTGGCGAGCAGTACTTC CASRPEGSGEQYF
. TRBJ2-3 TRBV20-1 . TGCAGTGCTCGGGCTTTGGACCCCCAGCGCACAGATACGCAGTATTTT CSARALDPQRTDTQYF
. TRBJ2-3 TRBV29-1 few TGCAGCGTTGAGTCTGAAGACACAGATACGCAGTATTTT CSVESEDTDTQYF
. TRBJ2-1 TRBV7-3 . TGTGCCAGCAGCCTCACTAGCCCCAATGAGCAGTTCTTC CASSLTSPNEQFF
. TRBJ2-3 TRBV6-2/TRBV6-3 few TGTGCCAGCAGTTACTCGACCGGCACGGGTGGCACAGATACGCAGTATTTT CASSYSTGTGGTDTQYF
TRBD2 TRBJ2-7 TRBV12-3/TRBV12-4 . TGTGCCAGCAGCCCGGGGGGTCCGGACTACGAGCAGTACTTC CASSPGGPDYEQYF
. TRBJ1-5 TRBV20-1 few TGCAGTGCTAGTGGCCCGACCCGCAATCAGCCCCAGCATTTT CSASGPTRNQPQHF
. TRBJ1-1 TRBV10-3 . TGTGCCATCAGTCCCGGACAGCCTGAAGCTTTCTTT CAISPGQPEAFF
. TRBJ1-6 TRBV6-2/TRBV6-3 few TGTGCCAGCAACACAGGCTCCTTTAATTCACCCCTCCACTTT CASNTGSFNSPLHF
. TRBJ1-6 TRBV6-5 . TGTGCCAGCAGTTACTCTTCCGGGCCCTTCTATAATTCACCCCTCCACTTT CASSYSSGPFYNSPLHF
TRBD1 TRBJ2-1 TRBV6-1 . TGTGCCAGCAGTCATAGGGACAGGGATAGAGATGAGCAGTTCTTC CASSHRDRDRDEQFF
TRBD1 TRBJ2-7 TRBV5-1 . TGCGCCAGCAGCTTGGAGGGGACAGGGTACTACGAGCAGTACTTC CASSLEGTGYYEQYF
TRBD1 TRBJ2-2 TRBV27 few TGTGCCAGCAGTTTATTTGACAGGGACCGAACCGGGGAGCTGTTTTTT CASSLFDRDRTGELFF
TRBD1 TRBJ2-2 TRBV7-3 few TGTGCCAGCAGCACGGGACAGTATGGCGGGGAGCTGTTTTTT CASSTGQYGGELFF
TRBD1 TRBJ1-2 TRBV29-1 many TGCAGCGTTGGACAGGGGGCGGGCTATGGCTACACCTTC CSVGQGAGYGYTF
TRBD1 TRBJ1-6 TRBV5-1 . TGCGCCAGCAGCTTAGAACAGGGGAGAGGGAATTCACCCCTCCACTTT CASSLEQGRGNSPLHF
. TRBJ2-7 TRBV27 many TGTGCCTCCAGCGTTGGCCGTGCCTACGAGCAGTACTTC CASSVGRAYEQYF
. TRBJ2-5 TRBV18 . TGTGCCAGCTCACTCGGCTTCACAACGGAGACCCAGTACTTC CASSLGFTTETQYF
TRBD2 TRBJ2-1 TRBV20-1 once TGCAGTGCTAGGGGCCCCTCTAGCGGGGGGGCCCGTAGCGCCTACAATGAGCAGTTCTTC CSARGPSSGGARSAYNEQFF
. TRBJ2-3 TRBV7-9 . TGTGCCAGCATCCCAATTGGACACTTCACAGATACGCAGTATTTT CASIPIGHFTDTQYF
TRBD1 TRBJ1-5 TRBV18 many TGTGCCAGCTCACCAGACAGGGGCGGCCAGCCCCAGCATTTT CASSPDRGGQPQHF
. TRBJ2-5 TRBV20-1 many TGCAGTGCTAGAGATCGTTACGGACAAGAGACCCAGTACTTC CSARDRYGQETQYF
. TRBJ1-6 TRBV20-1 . TGCAGTGCCAAGGGTGAAAATCCCCTCCACTTT CSAKGENPLHF
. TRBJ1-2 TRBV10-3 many TGTGCCACATCGGAGAGACCTGAACTCTCGTATGGCTACACCTTC CATSERPELSYGYTF
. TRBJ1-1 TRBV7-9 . TGTGCCAGCAGTTCCCTAAGAGGGGATAATGAAGCTTTCTTT CASSSLRGDNEAFF
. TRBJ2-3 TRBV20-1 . TGCAGTGTTAAGGACGCAGATACGCAGTATTTT CSVKDADTQYF
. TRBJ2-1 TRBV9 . TGTGCCAGCAGGGATGGGCCTCTAAACGGGGAAGGCTCAGAGCAGTTCTTC CASRDGPLNGEGSEQFF
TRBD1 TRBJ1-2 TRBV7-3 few TGTGCCAGCAGCTTAAACGGCAGGGGGCCTGGCTACACCTTC CASSLNGRGPGYTF
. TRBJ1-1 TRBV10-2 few TGCGCCAGCAGTGAGCCGACGTCAGGGAACACTGAAGCTTTCTTT CASSEPTSGNTEAFF
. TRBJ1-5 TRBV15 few TGTGCCACCAGCGGCCAGCGGACGGCTAGCAATCAGCCCCAGCATTTT CATSGQRTASNQPQHF
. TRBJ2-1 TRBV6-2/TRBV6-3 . TGTGTCAGCAGTTACTCCGAGGCCCGAACCTACAATGAGCAGTTCTTC CVSSYSEARTYNEQFF
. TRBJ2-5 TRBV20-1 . TGCAGTGCTAGGGGGGTGAGGGGAGAAGAGACCCAGTACTTC CSARGVRGEETQYF
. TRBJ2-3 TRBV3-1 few TGTGCCAGCACCCAGCGGAGCACAGATACGCAGTATTTT CASTQRSTDTQYF
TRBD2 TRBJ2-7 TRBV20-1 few TGCAGTGCTAGAGTGAGGCTAGCGGGAGCGAACTCCTACGAGCAGTACTTC CSARVRLAGANSYEQYF
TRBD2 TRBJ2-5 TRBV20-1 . TGCAGTGATACGACTAGCGGGAGCGTGGAGACCCAGTACTTC CSDTTSGSVETQYF